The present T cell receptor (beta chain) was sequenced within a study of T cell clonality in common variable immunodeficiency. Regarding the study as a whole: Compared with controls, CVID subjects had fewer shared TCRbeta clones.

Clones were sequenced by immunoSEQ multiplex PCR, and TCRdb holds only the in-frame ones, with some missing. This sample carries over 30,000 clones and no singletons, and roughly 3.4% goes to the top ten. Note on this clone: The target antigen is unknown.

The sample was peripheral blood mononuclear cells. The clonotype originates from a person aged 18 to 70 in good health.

CDR3 sequence reads: CASSNGLAGRYNDYTF. The DNA read from the CDR3 is TGTGCCAGCAGCAATGGACTAGCGGGGAGATACAATGAC. The rearrangement links TRBV2 to TRBJ1-2; D uncertain. The read stops 3 residues short of the end of the CDR3; the missing end is completed from the germline J gene. The CDR3 length is 16 residues. CDR1 SNHLY and CDR2 FYNNEI come from the germline V gene.